This T cell receptor beta chain was captured by sequencing in a study of cytomegalovirus exposure and HLA in healthy donors. V lost 3 bases and J lost 0, with 9 bases in between. The germline V gene has CDR1 SGHRS and CDR2 YFSETQ. There are 14 residues in the CDR3. The primer mix had 60 Vbeta and 13 Jbeta primers. Here immunoSEQ multiplex PCR was the method, and the copy in TCRdb shows in-frame clones only, minus some. The sample includes fewer than 200,000 clones, around 80% of them seen just once. The V call is TRBV5-1, the J call TRBJ1-2, with no clear D. This receptor was identified in a male donor in good health and CMV-seronegative. Sequenced input: PBMCs. The CDR3 here is CASSSPGTNYGYTF. The CDR3 coding sequence is TGCGCCAGCAGCTCCCCCGGGACTAACTATGGCTACACCTTC.